What follows describes a single T cell receptor (beta chain). The repertoire was sequenced with immunoSEQ multiplex PCR; TCRdb's copy has only in-frame clones and lacks some. Of 140,000 to 150,000 clones listed, 85% to 95% are singletons. This record belongs to a study of T cell responses to AZD1222 COVID-19 vaccine. Losses at the gene ends were 6 bases for V and 7 bases for J; bases not matched to a gene: 4. CDR3 size: 12 residues. CDR1 and CDR2 (germline): WSHSY, SAAADI. The TCR originated in an adult in good health. The chain carries TRBV10-2 and TRBJ2-7, with 9 bases identical to TRBD1. The specimen comprised peripheral blood, sampled on day 0 of AZD1222 vaccination. The CDR3 sequence is CASRQGAGEQYF. The CDR3 DNA is TGCGCCAGCAGACAGGGGGCGGGGGAGCAGTACTTC.